These T cell receptor beta chains were read from a single sample in a study of T-cell memory formation after mild COVID-19. TCRdb called the 5' RACE reads again in MiXCR, with one record for every CDR3 protein. The sample shows around 34,000 distinct CDR3 sequences, 7.5% to 8% of them seen only once. The specimen sequenced was PBMCs or a T cell subset sorted from them (not recorded which). Receptor source: a man aged 18 to 30 who had mild COVID-19 (a few samples of this study predate the infection). Cell type and time point are not known. The CDR3 runs from the conserved cysteine through the conserved F or W. A D gene is named only where the DNA matches it firmly. The size field is filled for only some rows; it gives once, few, many or a size class.

clone_size	j_call	v_call	d_call	cdr3_aa	cdr3_nt
many	TRBJ2-7	TRBV15	NA	CATRPGLLGQEQYF	TGTGCCACCAGGCCGGGCCTACTAGGACAAGAGCAGTACTTC
many	TRBJ1-1	TRBV12-3/TRBV12-4	NA	CASSLNHDSNTEAFF	TGTGCCAGCAGCCTAAATCATGACAGTAACACTGAAGCTTTCTTT
many	TRBJ1-4	TRBV7-9	NA	CASSTHEKLFF	TGTGCCAGCAGCACCCATGAAAAACTGTTTTTT
many	TRBJ2-1	TRBV6-5	TRBD2	CASSALAGGHEQFF	TGTGCCAGCAGTGCGCTAGCGGGGGGCCATGAGCAGTTCTTC
NA	TRBJ2-1	TRBV18	NA	CASSPIWSSYNEQFF	TGTGCCAGCTCACCGATCTGGAGCTCCTACAATGAGCAGTTCTTC
NA	TRBJ1-1	TRBV27	NA	CASMVVGSEAFF	TGTGCCAGCATGGTGGTCGGAAGTGAAGCTTTCTTT
many	TRBJ2-5	TRBV5-1	TRBD2	CASSDTSGGITQYF	TGCGCCAGCAGCGATACTAGCGGGGGTATCACCCAGTACTTC
NA	TRBJ2-3	TRBV24-1	NA	CATEGNTDTQYF	TGTGCCACCGAGGGGAACACAGATACGCAGTATTTT
NA	TRBJ2-3	TRBV20-1	NA	CSARGTGIDTQYF	TGCAGTGCTAGAGGTACAGGGATAGATACGCAGTATTTT
NA	TRBJ2-7	TRBV12-3/TRBV12-4	TRBD1	CASSSTLTGVTYEQYF	TGTGCCAGCAGTTCAACCCTGACAGGGGTGACGTACGAGCAGTACTTC
many	TRBJ2-1	TRBV15	TRBD2	CATSRARGGSDNEQFF	TGTGCCACCAGCAGGGCCCGGGGGGGGTCGGACAATGAGCAGTTCTTC
NA	TRBJ1-1	TRBV12-3/TRBV12-4	NA	CASSFPGGLIFEAFF	TGTGCCAGCAGTTTCCCCGGTGGGCTGATTTTTGAAGCTTTCTTT
few	TRBJ1-2	TRBV19	TRBD1	CASSIAGTGGYGYTF	TGTGCCAGTAGTATAGCTGGGACAGGGGGCTATGGCTACACCTTC
few	TRBJ2-6	TRBV7-6	TRBD1	CASSLVVSAGGGGANVLTF	TGTGCCAGCAGCTTAGTTGTTTCGGCAGGGGGTGGTGGGGCCAACGTCCTGACTTTC
many	TRBJ1-6	TRBV19	TRBD1	CASSQTGESPLHF	TGTGCCAGTAGCCAGACAGGGGAATCACCCCTCCACTTT
NA	TRBJ2-3	TRBV6-6	TRBD2	CASRTTEAGSFGTDTQYF	TGTGCCAGCAGAACGACTGAAGCGGGGTCCTTCGGCACAGATACGCAGTATTTT
medium-sized	TRBJ2-3	TRBV6-4	TRBD2	CASSETSGGTDTQYF	TGTGCCAGCAGTGAGACTAGCGGGGGCACAGATACGCAGTATTTT
many	TRBJ2-5	TRBV3-1	NA	CASSQGVGETQYF	TGTGCCAGCAGCCAAGGGGTTGGAGAGACCCAGTACTTC
many	TRBJ1-4	TRBV21-1	NA	CASSLDGGGKNEKLFF	TGTGCCAGCAGCCTGGACGGAGGGGGCAAAAATGAAAAACTGTTTTTT
NA	TRBJ2-5	TRBV7-2	NA	CASSRFWGVGETQYF	TGTGCCAGCAGTCGTTTTTGGGGGGTTGGTGAGACCCAGTACTTC
few	TRBJ2-2	TRBV5-1	TRBD2	CASSLSSGSTGELFF	TGCGCCAGCAGCTTGTCTAGCGGGAGCACCGGGGAGCTGTTTTTT
many	TRBJ1-1	TRBV3-1	NA	CASSQVRLTGAEAFF	TGTGCCAGCAGCCAAGTACGGCTGACGGGCGCTGAAGCTTTCTTT
many	TRBJ1-1	TRBV2	NA	CASSREIAEAFF	TGTGCCTCCAGCAGGGAGATCGCTGAAGCTTTCTTT
NA	TRBJ1-1	TRBV18	NA	CASSPNTDTEAFF	TGTGCCAGCTCACCTAACACGGACACTGAAGCTTTCTTT
few	TRBJ1-5	TRBV20-1	NA	CSARQGNQPQHF	TGCAGTGCTAGACAGGGGAATCAGCCCCAGCATTTT
NA	TRBJ2-1	TRBV4-2	NA	CASSQDRGLNEQFF	TGTGCCAGCAGCCAAGATCGTGGACTCAATGAGCAGTTCTTC
few	TRBJ1-2	TRBV24-1	TRBD1	CATSDRVSGTGGIGYTF	TGTGCCACCAGTGATCGAGTGTCCGGGACAGGGGGCATTGGCTACACCTTC
many	TRBJ2-1	TRBV4-3	TRBD1	CASSQGTGVTYNEQFF	TGCGCCAGCAGCCAAGGGACAGGGGTAACCTACAATGAGCAGTTCTTC